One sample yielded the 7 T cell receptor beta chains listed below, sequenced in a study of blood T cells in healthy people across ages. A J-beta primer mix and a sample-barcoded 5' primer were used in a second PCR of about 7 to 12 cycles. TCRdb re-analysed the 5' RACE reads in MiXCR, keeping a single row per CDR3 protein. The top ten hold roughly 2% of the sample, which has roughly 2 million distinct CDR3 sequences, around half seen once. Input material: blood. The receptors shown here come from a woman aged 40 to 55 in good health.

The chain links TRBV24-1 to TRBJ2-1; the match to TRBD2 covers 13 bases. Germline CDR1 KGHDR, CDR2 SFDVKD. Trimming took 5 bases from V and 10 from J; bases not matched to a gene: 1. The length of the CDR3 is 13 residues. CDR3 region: CATSGGLAGEQFF. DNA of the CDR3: TGTGCCACCAGTGGGGGACTAGCGGGGGAGCAGTTCTTC.

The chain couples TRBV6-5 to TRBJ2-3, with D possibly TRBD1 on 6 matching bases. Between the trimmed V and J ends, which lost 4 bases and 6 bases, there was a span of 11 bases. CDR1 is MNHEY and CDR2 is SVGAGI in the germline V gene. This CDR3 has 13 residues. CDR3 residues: CASSFYRADTQYF. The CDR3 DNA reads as TGTGCCAGCAGTTTTTACAGGGCCGATACGCAGTATTTT.

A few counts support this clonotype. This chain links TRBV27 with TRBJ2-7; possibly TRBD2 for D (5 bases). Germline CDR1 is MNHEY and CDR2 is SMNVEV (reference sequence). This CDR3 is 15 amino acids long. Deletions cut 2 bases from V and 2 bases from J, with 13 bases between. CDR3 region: CASSLRVKGAYEQYF. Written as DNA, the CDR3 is TGTGCCAGCAGTTTAAGAGTTAAGGGAGCCTACGAGCAGTACTTC.

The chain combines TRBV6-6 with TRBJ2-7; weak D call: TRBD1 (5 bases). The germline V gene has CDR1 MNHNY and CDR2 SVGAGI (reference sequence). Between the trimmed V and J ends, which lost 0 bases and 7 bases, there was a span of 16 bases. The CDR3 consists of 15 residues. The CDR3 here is CASSYSLGVPNEQYF. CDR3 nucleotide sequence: TGTGCCAGCAGTTACTCGTTAGGGGTCCCTAATGAGCAGTACTTC.

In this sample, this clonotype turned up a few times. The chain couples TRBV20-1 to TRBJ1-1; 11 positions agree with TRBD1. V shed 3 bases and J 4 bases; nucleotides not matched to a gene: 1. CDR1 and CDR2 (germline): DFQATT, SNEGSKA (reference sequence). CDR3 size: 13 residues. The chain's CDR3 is CSASGTGGTEAFF. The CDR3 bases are TGCAGTGCTAGCGGGACAGGGGGCACTGAAGCTTTCTTT.

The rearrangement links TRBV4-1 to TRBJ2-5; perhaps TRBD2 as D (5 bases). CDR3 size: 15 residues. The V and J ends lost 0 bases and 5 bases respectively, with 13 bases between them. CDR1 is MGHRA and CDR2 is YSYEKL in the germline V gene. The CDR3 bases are TGCGCCAGCAGCCAAGAGAAGATCCAGCGGGAGACCCAGTACTTC. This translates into CASSQEKIQRETQYF.

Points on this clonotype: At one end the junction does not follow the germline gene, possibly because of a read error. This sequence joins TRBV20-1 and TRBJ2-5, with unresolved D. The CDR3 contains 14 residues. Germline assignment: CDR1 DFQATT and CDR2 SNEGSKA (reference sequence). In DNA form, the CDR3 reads TGCAGTGTTAGAGATCGGACGTCCCAAGAGACCCAGTACTTC. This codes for CSVRDRTSQETQYF.